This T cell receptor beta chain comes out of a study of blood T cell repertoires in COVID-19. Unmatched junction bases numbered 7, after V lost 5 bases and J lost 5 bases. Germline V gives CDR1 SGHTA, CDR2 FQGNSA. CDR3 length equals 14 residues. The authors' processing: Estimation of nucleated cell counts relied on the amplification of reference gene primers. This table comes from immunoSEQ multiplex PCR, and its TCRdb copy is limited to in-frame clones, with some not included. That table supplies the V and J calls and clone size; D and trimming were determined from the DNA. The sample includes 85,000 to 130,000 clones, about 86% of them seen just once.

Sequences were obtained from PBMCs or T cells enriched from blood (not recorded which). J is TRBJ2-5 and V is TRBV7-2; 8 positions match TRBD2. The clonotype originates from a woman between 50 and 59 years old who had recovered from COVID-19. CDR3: CASSPTPGGETQYF. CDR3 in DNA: TGTGCCAGCAGCCCGACCCCGGGGGGGGAGACCCAGTACTTC.